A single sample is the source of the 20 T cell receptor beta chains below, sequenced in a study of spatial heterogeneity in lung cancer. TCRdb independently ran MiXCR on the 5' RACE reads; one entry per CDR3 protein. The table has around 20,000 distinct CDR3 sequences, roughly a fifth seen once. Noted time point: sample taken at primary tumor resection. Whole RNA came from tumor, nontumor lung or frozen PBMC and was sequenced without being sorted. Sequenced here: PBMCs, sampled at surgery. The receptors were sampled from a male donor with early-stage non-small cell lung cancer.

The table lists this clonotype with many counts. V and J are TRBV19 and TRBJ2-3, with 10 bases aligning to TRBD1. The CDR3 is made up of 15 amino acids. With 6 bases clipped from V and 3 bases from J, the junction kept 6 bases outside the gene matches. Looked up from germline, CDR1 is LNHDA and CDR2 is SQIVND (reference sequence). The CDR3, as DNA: TGTGCCAGTAGATATGGACAGGGGGTTACAGATACGCAGTATTTT. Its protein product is CASRYGQGVTDTQYF.

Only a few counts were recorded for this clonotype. The CDR3 DNA sequence: TGTGCCAGCAGCGACGAACTAGCGGGGGGGCAGGAGACCCAGTACTTC. Its translation is CASSDELAGGQETQYF. This chain links TRBV7-6 with TRBJ2-5; 13 nucleotides align to TRBD2. V lost 5 bases to trimming and J lost 5 bases; unmatched junction nucleotides: 8. This CDR3 has 16 amino acids. The germline CDR1 and CDR2 sequences are SGHVS and FNYEAQ.

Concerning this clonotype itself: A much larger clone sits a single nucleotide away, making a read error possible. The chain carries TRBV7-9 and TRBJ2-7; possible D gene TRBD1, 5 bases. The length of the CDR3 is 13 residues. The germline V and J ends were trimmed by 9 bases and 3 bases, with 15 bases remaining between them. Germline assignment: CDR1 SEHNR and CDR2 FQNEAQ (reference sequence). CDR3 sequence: CARSLGHFYEQYF. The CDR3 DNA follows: TGTGCCAGAAGCCTTGGACACTTCTACGAGCAGTACTTC.

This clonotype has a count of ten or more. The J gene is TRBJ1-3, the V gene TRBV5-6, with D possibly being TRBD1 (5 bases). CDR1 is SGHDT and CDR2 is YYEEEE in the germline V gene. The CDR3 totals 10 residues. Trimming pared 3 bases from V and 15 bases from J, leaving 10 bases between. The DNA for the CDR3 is TGTGCCAGCAGCTCCTCCGGGACATATTTT. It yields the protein CASSSSGTYF.

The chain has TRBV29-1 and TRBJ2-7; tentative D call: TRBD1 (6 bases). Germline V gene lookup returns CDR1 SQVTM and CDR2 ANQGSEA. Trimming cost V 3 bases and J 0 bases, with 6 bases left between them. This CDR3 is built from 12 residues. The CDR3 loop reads CSVEDSSYEQYF. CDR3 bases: TGCAGCGTTGAGGACAGCTCCTACGAGCAGTACTTC.

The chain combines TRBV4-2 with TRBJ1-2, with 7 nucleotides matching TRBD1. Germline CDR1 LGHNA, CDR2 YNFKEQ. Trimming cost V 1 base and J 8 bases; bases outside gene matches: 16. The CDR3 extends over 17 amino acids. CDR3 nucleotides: TGTGCCAGCAGCCAAGTCTTGGGGGCTGACAGGGATCGGGGCTACACCTTC. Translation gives CASSQVLGADRDRGYTF.

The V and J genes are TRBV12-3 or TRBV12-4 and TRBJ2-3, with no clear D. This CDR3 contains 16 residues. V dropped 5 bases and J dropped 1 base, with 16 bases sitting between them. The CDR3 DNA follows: TGTGCCAGCAGTGCCTGGGGTGAGCATCGCACAGATACGCAGTATTTT. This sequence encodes CASSAWGEHRTDTQYF.

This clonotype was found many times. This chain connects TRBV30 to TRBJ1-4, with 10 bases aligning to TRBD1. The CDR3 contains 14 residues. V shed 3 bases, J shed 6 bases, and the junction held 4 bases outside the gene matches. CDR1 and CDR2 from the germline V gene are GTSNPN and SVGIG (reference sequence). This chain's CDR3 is CAWSTGTGDEKLFF. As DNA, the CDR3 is TGTGCCTGGAGCACCGGGACAGGGGATGAAAAACTGTTTTTT.

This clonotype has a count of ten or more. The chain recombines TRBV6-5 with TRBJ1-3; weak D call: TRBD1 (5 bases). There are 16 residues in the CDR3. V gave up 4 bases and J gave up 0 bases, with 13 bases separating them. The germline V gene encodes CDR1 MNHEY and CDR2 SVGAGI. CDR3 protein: CASSFRGVSSGNTIYF. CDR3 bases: TGTGCCAGCAGTTTTAGAGGGGTCAGCTCTGGAAACACCATATATTTT.

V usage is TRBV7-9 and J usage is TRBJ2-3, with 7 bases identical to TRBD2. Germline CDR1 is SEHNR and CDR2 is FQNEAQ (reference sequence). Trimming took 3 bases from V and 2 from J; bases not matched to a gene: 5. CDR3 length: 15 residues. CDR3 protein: CASSFSSGYTDTQYF. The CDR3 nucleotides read TGTGCCAGCAGCTTTTCTAGCGGATACACAGATACGCAGTATTTT.

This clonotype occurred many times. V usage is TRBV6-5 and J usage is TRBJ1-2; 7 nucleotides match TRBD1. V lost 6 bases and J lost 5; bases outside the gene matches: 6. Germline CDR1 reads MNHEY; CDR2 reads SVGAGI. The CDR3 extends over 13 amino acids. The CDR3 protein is CASSGDRVYGYTF. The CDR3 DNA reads TGTGCCAGCAGCGGAGACAGGGTTTATGGCTACACCTTC.

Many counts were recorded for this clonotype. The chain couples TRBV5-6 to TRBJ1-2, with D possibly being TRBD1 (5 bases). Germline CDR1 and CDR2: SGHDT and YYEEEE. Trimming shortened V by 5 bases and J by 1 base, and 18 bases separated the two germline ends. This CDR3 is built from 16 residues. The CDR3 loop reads CASSQGTADHNYGYTF. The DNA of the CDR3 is TGTGCCAGCAGTCAAGGGACCGCAGACCATAACTATGGCTACACCTTC. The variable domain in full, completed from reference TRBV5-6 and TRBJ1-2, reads DAGVTQSPTHLIKTRGQQVTLRCSPKSGHDTVSWYQQALGQGPQFIFQYYEEEERQRGNFPDRFSGHQFPNYSSELNVNALLLGDSALYLCASSQGTADHNYGYTFGSGTRLTVV.

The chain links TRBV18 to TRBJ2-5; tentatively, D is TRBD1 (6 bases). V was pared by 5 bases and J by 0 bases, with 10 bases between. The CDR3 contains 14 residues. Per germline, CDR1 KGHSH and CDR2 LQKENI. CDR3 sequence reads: CASSSYRDQETQYF. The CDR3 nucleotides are TGTGCCAGCTCATCATACAGGGACCAAGAGACCCAGTACTTC.

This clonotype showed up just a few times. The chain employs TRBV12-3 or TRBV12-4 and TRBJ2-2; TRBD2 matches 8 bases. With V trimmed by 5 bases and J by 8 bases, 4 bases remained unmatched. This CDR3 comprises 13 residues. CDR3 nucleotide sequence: TGTGCCAGCAGTGGACTAGCCCGTGGGGAGCTGTTTTTT. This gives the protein CASSGLARGELFF.

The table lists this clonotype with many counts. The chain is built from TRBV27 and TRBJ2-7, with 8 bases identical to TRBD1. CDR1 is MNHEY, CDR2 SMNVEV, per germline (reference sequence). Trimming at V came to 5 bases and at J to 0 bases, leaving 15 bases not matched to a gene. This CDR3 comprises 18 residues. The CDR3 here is CASSPSTISTGGSYEQYF. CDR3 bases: TGTGCCAGCAGTCCCTCCACAATCAGCACAGGGGGCTCCTACGAGCAGTACTTC.

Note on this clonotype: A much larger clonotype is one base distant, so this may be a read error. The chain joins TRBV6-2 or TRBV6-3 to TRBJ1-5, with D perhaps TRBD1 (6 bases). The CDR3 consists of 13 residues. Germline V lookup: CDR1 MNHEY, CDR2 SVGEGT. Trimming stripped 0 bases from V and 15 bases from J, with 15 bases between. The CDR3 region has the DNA TGTGCCAGCAGTTACTCGGGAGGGGGGTCCCGGCATTTT. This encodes CASSYSGGGSRHF.

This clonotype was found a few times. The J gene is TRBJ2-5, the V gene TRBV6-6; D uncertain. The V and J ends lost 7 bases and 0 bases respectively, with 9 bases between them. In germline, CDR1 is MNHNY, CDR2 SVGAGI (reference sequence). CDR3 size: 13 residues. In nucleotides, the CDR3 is TGTGCCAGCACCTCTACGTACCAAGAGACCCAGTACTTC. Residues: CASTSTYQETQYF.

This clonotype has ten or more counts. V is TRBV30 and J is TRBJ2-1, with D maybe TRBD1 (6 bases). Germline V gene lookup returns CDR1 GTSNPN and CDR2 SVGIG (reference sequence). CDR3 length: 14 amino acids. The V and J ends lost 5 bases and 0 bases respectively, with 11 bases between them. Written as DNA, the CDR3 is TGTGCCTGGGCCCAGGGGAGCTCCTACAATGAGCAGTTCTTC. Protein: CAWAQGSSYNEQFF.

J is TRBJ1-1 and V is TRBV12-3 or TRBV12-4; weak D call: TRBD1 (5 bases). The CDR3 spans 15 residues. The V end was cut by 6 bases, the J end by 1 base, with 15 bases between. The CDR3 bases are TGTGCCAGCAGAAGGGACCAGGGATGGAACACTGAAGCTTTCTTT. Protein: CASRRDQGWNTEAFF.

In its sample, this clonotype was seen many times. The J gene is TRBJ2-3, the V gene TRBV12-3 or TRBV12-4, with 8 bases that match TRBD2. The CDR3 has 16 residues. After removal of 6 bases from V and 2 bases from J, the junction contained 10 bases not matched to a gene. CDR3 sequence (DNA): TGTGCCAGCAGCCCGGGGGGTAGCGGGGCCACAGATACGCAGTATTTT. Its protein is CASSPGGSGATDTQYF.